This T cell receptor (beta chain) was captured by sequencing in a study of memory CD4+ T cells and cytomegalovirus serostatus. Single viable CD3+CD4+CD8-CD45RO+ cells were sorted as the memory CD4+ T cells. This clone was detected only once. The CDR3 sequence is 10 residues long. Germline V gene lookup returns CDR1 DFQATT and CDR2 SNEGSKA (reference sequence). Source study methods: After removing out-of-frame reads, approximately 2 million distinct TCRbeta sequences remained. Assay: immunoSEQ multiplex PCR; the TCRdb copy retains only in-frame clones and omits some. V and J calls and clone size are as listed in that table; D and trimming were resolved from the DNA. In the table there are some 60,000 clones, about 68% of which are singletons.

The sequence derives from an adult in good health and CMV-seropositive. The specimen sequenced was memory CD4+ T cells from blood. This chain joins TRBV20-1 and TRBJ1-2; tentative D call: TRBD1 (6 bases). CDR3 sequence: CSRGDYGYTF. The CDR3 bases are TGCAGCAGGGGTGATTATGGCTACACCTTC.